These 29 T cell receptor beta chains came from one sample sequenced in a study of tumor-infiltrating lymphocytes in primary liver carcinoma. They got blood RNA out of unsorted whole blood and also pulled out germline DNA. TCR beta cDNA came from roughly 450 ng total RNA, primed with a constant-region primer. Amplification in three nested multiplex PCR rounds with slightly modified ARM-PCR gave rise to TCR beta libraries. For 10 cycles apiece, the opening two PCR rounds ran with TRBV1-TRBV30 forward primers and a C-beta reverse primer. TCRdb analysed the multiplex PCR reads with MiXCR anew, one entry per CDR3 protein. This repertoire shows almost 200,000 distinct CDR3 sequences, about two thirds found once; its top ten account for about 7.1%. Sequencing was performed on peripheral blood. The receptors shown here come from a woman aged 60 to 75 with primary liver carcinoma and hepatitis B virus infection.

About this clonotype: One end of the junction fails to match germline, which may point to a read error. The chain carries TRBV7-9 and TRBJ2-5, with D uncertain. Germline values: CDR1 SEHNR, CDR2 FQNEAQ (reference sequence). The length of the CDR3 is 14 residues. The CDR3 DNA sequence: TGTGCCAGCAGCTTACGTGCCAGGCAAGAGAACCAGTACTTC. Protein: CASSLRARQENQYF. Based on the CDR3 plus reference TRBV7-9 and TRBJ2-5, the full variable domain is DTGVSQNPRHKITKRGQNVTFRCDPISEHNRLYWYRQTLGQGPEFLTYFQNEAQLEKSRLLSDRFSAERPKGSFSTLEIQRTEQGDSAMYLCASSLRARQENQYFGPGTRLLVL.

This clonotype has more than one count but fewer than ten. The chain combines TRBV7-9 with TRBJ2-5, with 10 bases aligning to TRBD2. Germline lookup yields CDR1 SEHNR and CDR2 FQNEAQ (reference sequence). CDR3 length: 15 residues. J gave up 3 bases and V 0 bases, and 1 base lay outside the gene matches. The CDR3 sequence is CASSLALAGEETQYF. In nucleotides, the CDR3 is TGTGCCAGCAGCTTAGCCCTAGCGGGAGAAGAGACCCAGTACTTC.

The sample holds one count of this clonotype. This may stem from a read error, because a much larger clone lies one nucleotide away. This rearrangement joins TRBV6-2 or TRBV6-3 to TRBJ1-1; 7 positions match TRBD1. CDR1 is MNHEY, CDR2 SVGEGT, per germline. The CDR3 is made up of 15 amino acids. V was clipped by 4 bases and J by 6 bases; unmatched bases: 11. CDR3: CASSSLRQGPSEAFF. The CDR3 region has the DNA TGTGCCAGCAGTTCGTTAAGACAGGGTCCTTCTGAAGCTTTCTTT.

This clonotype was counted a few times. This chain uses TRBV11-3 with TRBJ2-3; D not resolved. This CDR3 region has 12 residues. Trimming stripped 2 bases from V and 4 bases from J, with 4 bases between. CDR1 is SGHNT, CDR2 YENEEA, per germline. The CDR3 is CASSLTADTQYF. CDR3 nucleotide sequence: TGTGCCAGCAGCTTAACCGCAGATACGCAGTATTTT.

For this clonotype: The CDR3 does not end in the conserved phenylalanine or tryptophan, so this is likely a read error. The DNA is omitted, as the CDR3 cannot be located on it reliably, and the CDR3 follows TCRdb's listing. The chain recombines TRBV28 with TRBJ2-7; the D call of TRBD2 is as the table states it, not checked on the DNA. With termini counted, the CDR3 has 15 amino acids. The germline gives CDR1 MDHEN, CDR2 SYDVKM. The CDR3 region is CASSPQGPLLYEQYI.

As to this clonotype: Germline and junction disagree at one end, which may indicate a read error. The chain couples TRBV7-8 to TRBJ2-2; 7 bases match TRBD2. This CDR3 has 15 amino acids. Germline values: CDR1 SGHVS, CDR2 FQNEAQ. The CDR3 DNA sequence: TGTACCAGCAGCTCCCGTCGACTAGCTGGCGGGGAGCTGTTTTTT. Translated, it gives CTSSSRRLAGGELFF. The full variable domain, completed using reference TRBV7-8 and TRBJ2-2, is GAGVSQSPRYKVAKRGQDVALRCDPISGHVSLFWYQQALGQGPEFLTYFQNEAQLDKSGLPSDRFFAERPEGSVSTLKIQRTQQEDSAVYLCTSSSRRLAGGELFFGEGSRLTVL.

This clonotype showed up just a few times. The chain links TRBV6-5 to TRBJ2-3; 9 bases map to TRBD1. V shed 7 bases and J 5 bases; nucleotides not matched to a gene: 16. Germline V gene data show CDR1 as MNHEY and CDR2 as SVGAGI. The CDR3 contains 17 residues. Written as DNA, the CDR3 is TGTGCCAGCATCCCGGGACAGGGCGCTAGCGGAGAAGATACGCAGTATTTT. Translating it yields CASIPGQGASGEDTQYF.

This clonotype was observed a handful of times. The chain employs TRBV4-1 and TRBJ2-7, with a weak D call TRBD2 (5 bases). Germline V gives CDR1 MGHRA, CDR2 YSYEKL. Trimming took off 1 base at V and 9 bases at J, with 19 bases between the two ends. CDR3 size: 15 residues. This chain's CDR3 is CASSQGWPTTRGQYF. The CDR3 DNA is TGCGCCAGCAGCCAAGGATGGCCGACAACTCGGGGGCAGTACTTC.

A remark on this clonotype: This may be a read error, as it is one base from a much larger clone. This chain uses TRBV12-3 or TRBV12-4 with TRBJ2-1; D unclear. The CDR3 consists of 13 residues. This CDR3 is CASSFFQFNELFF. CDR3 DNA sequence: TGTGCCAGCAGTTTTTTTCAGTTCAATGAGCTGTTCTTC.

This rearrangement joins TRBV5-1 to TRBJ2-1, with 8 bases matching TRBD2. V lost 3 bases to trimming and J lost 1 base; unmatched junction nucleotides: 12. Per germline, CDR1 SGHRS and CDR2 YFSETQ. The CDR3 contains 18 residues. As DNA, the CDR3 is TGCGCCAGCAGCTGGAGCCTCGGGGCGGGGGGATCCTACAATGAGCAGTTCTTC. It specifies CASSWSLGAGGSYNEQFF.

Written as DNA, the CDR3 is TGTGCCAGCAGTGAGAGGGTCAACGGGCTCCACAATGAGCAGTTCTTC. This encodes CASSERVNGLHNEQFF. This chain links TRBV6-1 with TRBJ2-1; D might be TRBD2 (5 bases). The CDR3 runs 16 residues. The ends were cut back, 3 bases at V and 5 bases at J, with 17 bases in the middle. Germline V gene data show CDR1 as MNHNS and CDR2 as SASEGT.

Notes on this clonotype: Given a much more abundant clone one base away, this may be a read error. The CDR3 sequence is CASSFSAIRYDEQFF. The CDR3 nucleotides are TGTGCCAGCAGTTTTTCGGCAATCCGCTACGATGAGCAGTTCTTC. This rearrangement joins TRBV12-3 or TRBV12-4 to TRBJ2-1; D gene ambiguous. The length of the CDR3 is 15 residues.

The sample holds many counts of this clonotype. The V gene is TRBV5-1, the J gene TRBJ1-1; TRBD1 matches at 7 bases. The junction had 6 bases not matched to a gene; V was cut back by 4 bases and J by 0 bases. Looked up from germline, CDR1 is SGHRS and CDR2 is YFSETQ. CDR3 length equals 15 residues. The DNA for the CDR3 is TGCGCCAGCAGCCCCTCGGACAGGATGAACACTGAAGCTTTCTTT. This codes for CASSPSDRMNTEAFF. Based on the CDR3 plus reference TRBV5-1 and TRBJ1-1, the full variable domain is KAGVTQTPRYLIKTRGQQVTLSCSPISGHRSVSWYQQTPGQGLQFLFEYFSETQRNKGNFPGRFSGRQFSNSRSEMNVSTLELGDSALYLCASSPSDRMNTEAFFGQGTRLTVV.

A note on this clonotype: This may come from a read error, since a much larger clone is one base off. This rearrangement joins TRBV6-1 to TRBJ1-2; D not resolved. From germline, CDR1 is MNHNS and CDR2 SASEGT. The CDR3 spans 12 residues. The CDR3 region is CTSTAGGYGYTF. In DNA, the CDR3 is TGTACCAGCACGGCAGGCGGCTATGGCTACACCTTC.

In regard to this clonotype: Compared with germline, one end of the junction differs, possibly owing to a read error. V is TRBV11-3 and J is TRBJ2-1; TRBD2 aligns across 7 bases. The CDR3 has 14 amino acids. CDR1 is SGHNT, CDR2 YENEEA, per germline. The chain's CDR3 is CASTTSVVYNEQFF. Here the CDR3 DNA reads TGTGCGAGCACCACTAGCGTGGTCTACAATGAGCAGTTCTTC.

This clonotype was detected once. Since the CDR3 does not end with the conserved phenylalanine or tryptophan, this likely comes from a read error. The chain combines TRBV4-2 with TRBJ2-7, with D tentatively TRBD2 (6 bases). The CDR3 runs to 15 residues. Per germline, CDR1 LGHNA and CDR2 YNFKEQ. V lost 4 bases, J lost 0 bases, and 13 bases lay in between. The CDR3 nucleotides read TGTGCCAGCAGCCGCCCCCGGGACTCCTCCTACGAGCAGTACCTC. Its translation: CASSRPRDSSYEQYL.

Comment on this clonotype: Relative to the germline gene, one junction end is altered; a read error may explain this. This chain links TRBV5-4 with TRBJ1-4, with 9 bases fitting TRBD1. The CDR3 contains 15 residues. Germline CDR1 SGHNT, CDR2 YYREEE (reference sequence). CDR3 loop: CARSSQGAGPEKLFF. The CDR3 coding sequence is TGTGCCAGGAGCTCACAGGGGGCCGGCCCCGAAAAACTGTTTTTT.

A word on this clonotype: At one boundary the junction diverges from the germline segment, which might be a read error. The rearrangement uses TRBV11-2 and TRBJ2-1; 7 bases are a match to TRBD2. Germline lookup yields CDR1 SGHAT and CDR2 FQNNGV. CDR3 length equals 15 residues. The CDR3 reads CARSLLANAYDERFF. The DNA of the CDR3 is TGTGCCAGAAGCTTACTAGCGAATGCCTACGATGAGCGGTTCTTC.

On this clonotype: The germline gene is not matched at one end of the junction; a read error may be the cause. The chain uses TRBV29-1 and TRBJ1-5; D may be TRBD1 (6 bases). The CDR3 runs to 14 residues. CDR1 SQVTM and CDR2 ANQGSEA come from the germline V gene. CDR3 DNA: TGCAGCGTCTCAGAGACAGGCAGCAATCAGTCCCAGCATTTT. Residues: CSVSETGSNQSQHF.

Note on this clonotype: Relative to the germline gene, one junction end is altered; a read error may explain this. The V gene is TRBV11-2, the J gene TRBJ2-1; 7 bases agree with TRBD2. The CDR3 sequence is 17 residues long. From germline, CDR1 is SGHAT and CDR2 FQNNGV. The CDR3 loop is CASSLTFGTNGYNEQFF. CDR3 DNA: TGTGCCAGTAGCTTAACCTTCGGGACTAACGGCTACAATGAGCAGTTCTTC.

Turning to this clonotype: This may arise from a read error, as a much more abundant clone is one base away. The chain links TRBV5-6 to TRBJ2-5; weak D call: TRBD1 (7 bases). There are 15 residues in the CDR3. Trimming stripped 4 bases from V and 0 bases from J, with 13 bases between. CDR1 is SGHDT and CDR2 is YYEEEE in the germline V gene. Here the CDR3 DNA reads TGTGCCAGCAGCATCAGGGGGGCACACCAAGAGACCCAGTACTTC. It encodes CASSIRGAHQETQYF.

On this clonotype itself: One base away lies a much larger clone, so this may be a sequencing read error. This chain joins TRBV12-3 or TRBV12-4 and TRBJ2-7, with D possibly being TRBD1 (7 bases). The length of the CDR3 is 14 residues. The CDR3, as DNA: TGTGCCAGCAGTTTCGGAGGGGGCCCCTACCAGCAGTACTTC. It codes for CASSFGGGPYQQYF.

The CDR3 bases are TGTACCAGCACCCACCGGACAGGGTTTGGCAATCAGCCCAAGCATTTT. Its translation: CTSTHRTGFGNQPKHF. The chain has TRBV21-1 and TRBJ1-5; TRBD1 is the table's D call and was not checked against the DNA. TRBV21-1 is shown as a pseudogene. The CDR3 consists of 16 residues.

On this clonotype: A single base separates this from a much larger clone, so it may be a read error. V gene TRBV6-1 combines with J gene TRBJ1-2, with D tentatively TRBD1 (5 bases). From germline, CDR1 is MNHNS and CDR2 SASEGT. The CDR3 has 15 amino acids. Trimming removed 1 base at V and 5 bases at J, with 14 bases between. DNA of the CDR3: TGTGCCAGCAGTGAAGTCCCAGCTCGGGGGTATGGCTACACCTTC. This sequence encodes CASSEVPARGYGYTF.

About this clonotype itself: A much larger clone sits a single nucleotide away, making a read error possible. The rearrangement links TRBV29-1 to TRBJ2-3, with D maybe TRBD2 (6 bases). Per germline, CDR1 SQVTM and CDR2 ANQGSEA. This CDR3 comprises 17 residues. CDR3 DNA sequence: TGCAACGTGGGACCGCCCTCCTCCGGGAGAGGCGGCGATACGCAGTATTTT. Its protein product is CNVGPPSSGRGGDTQYF.

About this clonotype: Mismatch with germline at one junction end may stem from a read error. This CDR3 reads CTSRQSHEQYF. The DNA for the CDR3 is TGTACCAGCCGACAGAGTCACGAGCAGTACTTC. This chain links TRBV11-3 with TRBJ2-7; D might be TRBD1 (5 bases). The CDR3 is 11 residues long. CDR1 is SGHNT, CDR2 YENEEA, per germline.

This clonotype has a single count. One end of the junction varies from germline; a read error may be responsible. The chain joins TRBV28 to TRBJ2-7; 8 bases agree with TRBD2. The length of the CDR3 is 15 residues. The germline gives CDR1 MDHEN, CDR2 SYDVKM. In nucleotides, the CDR3 is TGTGCCGGCAGACCCGGGGGGGGACCGTTCGGCGAGCAGTATTTC. This translates into CAGRPGGGPFGEQYF.

This clonotype was counted at least ten times. The chain recombines TRBV29-1 with TRBJ1-5; D is perhaps TRBD1 (5 bases). V was clipped by 4 bases and J by 3 bases, with 7 bases between them. CDR3 length: 12 amino acids. Germline V gene sequence: CDR1 SQVTM, CDR2 ANQGSEA. CDR3 sequence: CSVGGTNQPQHF. As DNA, the CDR3 is TGCAGCGTTGGTGGGACCAATCAGCCCCAGCATTTT.

Comment on this clonotype: A much larger clonotype is one base distant, so this may be a read error. The chain couples TRBV10-3 to TRBJ2-1; D is uncertain. In germline, CDR1 is ENHRY, CDR2 SYGVKD. The length of the CDR3 is 13 residues. The CDR3 DNA sequence: TGTACCATCAGTGCGGAGTCCTACAATGAGCAGTTCTTC. This translates into CTISAESYNEQFF.